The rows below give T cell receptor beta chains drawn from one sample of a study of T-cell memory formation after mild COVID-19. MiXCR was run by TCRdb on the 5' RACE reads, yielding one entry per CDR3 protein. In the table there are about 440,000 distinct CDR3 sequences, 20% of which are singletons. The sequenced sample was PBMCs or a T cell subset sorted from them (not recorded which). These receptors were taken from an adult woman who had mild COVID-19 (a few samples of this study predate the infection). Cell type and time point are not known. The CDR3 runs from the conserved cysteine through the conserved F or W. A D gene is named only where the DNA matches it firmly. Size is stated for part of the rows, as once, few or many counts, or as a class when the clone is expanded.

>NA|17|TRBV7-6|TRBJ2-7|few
TGTGCCAGCAGCTTAGTTGGCCCGGGGGGCCCCTCCTACGAGCAGTACTTC
CASSLVGPGGPSYEQYF
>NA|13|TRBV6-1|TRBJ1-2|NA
TGTGCCAGCAGAGCCAGTGCCCAGGGAGGCTACACCTTC
CASRASAQGGYTF
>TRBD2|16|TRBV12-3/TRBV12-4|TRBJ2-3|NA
TGTGCCAGCAGTCATGGACTAGCGGGGGGCCGAGATACGCAGTATTTT
CASSHGLAGGRDTQYF
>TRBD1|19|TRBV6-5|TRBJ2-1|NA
TGTGCCAGCAGTTACACCCTTCCCCGGGACAGGGGGGGCTACAATGAGCAGTTCTTC
CASSYTLPRDRGGYNEQFF
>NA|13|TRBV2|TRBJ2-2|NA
TGTGCCAGCAGTGTTGACAATGTCGGGGAGCTGTTTTTT
CASSVDNVGELFF
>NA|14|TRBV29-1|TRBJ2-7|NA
TGCAGCGCCGGAGGCGGAGGTCGTTCCTACGAGCAGTACTTC
CSAGGGGRSYEQYF
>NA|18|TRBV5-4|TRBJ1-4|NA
TGTTCCAGCATTCGCCTTACCACCTCGACAGAGATTAATGAAAAACTGTTTTTT
CSSIRLTTSTEINEKLFF
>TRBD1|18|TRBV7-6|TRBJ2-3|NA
TGTGCCAGCAGCTTAGCGGGATACAGGGGCCGTGTAACAGATACGCAGTATTTT
CASSLAGYRGRVTDTQYF
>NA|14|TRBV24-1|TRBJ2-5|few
TGTGCCACCAGTGATCCAGGGTTTCAAGAGACCCAGTACTTC
CATSDPGFQETQYF
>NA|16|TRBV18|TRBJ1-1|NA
TGTGCCAGCTCAGCGAACCTCCGGGTCCCGAACACTGAAGCTTTCTTT
CASSANLRVPNTEAFF
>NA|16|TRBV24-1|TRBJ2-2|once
TGTGCCACCAGTGATTCACGGACAGTGTTCAACGGGGAGCTGTTTTTT
CATSDSRTVFNGELFF
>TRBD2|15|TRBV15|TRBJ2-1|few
TGTGCCACCAGCAGAGATCTAAGCGGGAGGGCCGGACAGTTCTTC
CATSRDLSGRAGQFF
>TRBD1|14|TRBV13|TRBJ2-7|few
TGTGCCAGCAGCTTCGACAGGGGGACCTACGAGCAGTACTTC
CASSFDRGTYEQYF
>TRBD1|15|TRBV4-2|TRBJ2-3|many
TGTGCCAGCAGCCAAGGACAGGGTGGCACAGATACGCAGTATTTT
CASSQGQGGTDTQYF
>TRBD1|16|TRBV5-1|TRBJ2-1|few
TGCGCCAGCAGGGCGGGACAGGGGACCTCCTACAATGAGCAGTTCTTC
CASRAGQGTSYNEQFF
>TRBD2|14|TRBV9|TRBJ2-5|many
TGTGCCAGCAGCGTCGGGACTACCTTGGAGACCCAGTACTTC
CASSVGTTLETQYF
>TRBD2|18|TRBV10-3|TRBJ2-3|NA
TGTGCCATCAGTGACCCTACTGGACTAGCGGAGAGCACAGATACGCAGTATTTT
CAISDPTGLAESTDTQYF
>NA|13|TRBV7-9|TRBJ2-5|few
TGTGCCAGCAGCCGTATCTATAGGGAGACCCAGTACTTC
CASSRIYRETQYF
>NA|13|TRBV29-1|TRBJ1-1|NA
TGCAGCTCCATGGGACATTCGAACACTGAAGCTTTCTTT
CSSMGHSNTEAFF
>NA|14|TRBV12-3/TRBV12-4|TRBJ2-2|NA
TGTGCCAGCAGTTTGTCCTGGGGGACCGGGGAGCTGTTTTTT
CASSLSWGTGELFF
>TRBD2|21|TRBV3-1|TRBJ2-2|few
TGTGCCAGCAGCCCTGCCTCGGCTAGCGGGGGGCACTATCTGAACACCGGGGAGCTGTTTTTT
CASSPASASGGHYLNTGELFF
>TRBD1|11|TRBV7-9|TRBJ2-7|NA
TGTGCCAGCAGCTTACGGGACAGGGTCCTTTTC
CASSLRDRVLF
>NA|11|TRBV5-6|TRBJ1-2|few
TGTGCCAGCAGCAAGTCCTATGGCTACACCTTC
CASSKSYGYTF
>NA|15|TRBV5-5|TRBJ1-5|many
TGTGCCAGCAGCTTGGAGGCAGTCAACAATCAGCCCCAGCATTTT
CASSLEAVNNQPQHF
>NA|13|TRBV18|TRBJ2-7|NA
TGTGCCAGCTCACCTGGGGCCGCCTACGAGCAGTACTTC
CASSPGAAYEQYF
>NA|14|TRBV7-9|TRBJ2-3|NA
TGTGCCAGCAGCTTAGGCGTTACGGGGGGCGCCGAGTATTTT
CASSLGVTGGAEYF
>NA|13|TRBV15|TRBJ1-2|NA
TGTGCCACCAGCAGAGATTCAGGGAATGGCTACACCTTC
CATSRDSGNGYTF
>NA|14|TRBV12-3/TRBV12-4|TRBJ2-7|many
TGTGCCAGCAGTTTAGATCTGCTATCCTACGAGCAGTACTTC
CASSLDLLSYEQYF
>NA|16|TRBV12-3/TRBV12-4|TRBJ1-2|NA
TGTGCCAGCACCCCATTTCAGGGACCTATTTTAGATGGCTACACCTTC
CASTPFQGPILDGYTF
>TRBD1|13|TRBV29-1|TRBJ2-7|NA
TGCAGCGTTGTGGACAGGGCCTCCTACGAGCAGTACTTC
CSVVDRASYEQYF
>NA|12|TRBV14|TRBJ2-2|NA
TGTGCCAGTGGACCTAGCGTCGGGGAGCTGTTTTTT
CASGPSVGELFF
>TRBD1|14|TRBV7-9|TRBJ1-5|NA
TGTGCCAGCAGCCAGACAGGGGAGGGTCAGCCCCAGCATTTT
CASSQTGEGQPQHF
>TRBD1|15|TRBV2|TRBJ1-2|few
TGTGCCAGCATGGAAACAGGGGGCGCAGGATATGGCTACACCTTC
CASMETGGAGYGYTF
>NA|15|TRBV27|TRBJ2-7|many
TGTGCCAGCAGTTCGAGGGGGATTCTCCTTTACGAGCAGTACTTC
CASSSRGILLYEQYF
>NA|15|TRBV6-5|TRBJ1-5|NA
TGTGCCAGCAGTTACTCGACAGTTAATTCCCAGCCCCAGCATTTT
CASSYSTVNSQPQHF
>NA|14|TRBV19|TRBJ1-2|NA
TGTGCCAGTACTATATACCCGGGCCACTATGGCTACACCTTC
CASTIYPGHYGYTF
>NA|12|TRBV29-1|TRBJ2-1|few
TGCAGCGTTTCCCCTTCGAGCATTGAGCAGTTCTTC
CSVSPSSIEQFF
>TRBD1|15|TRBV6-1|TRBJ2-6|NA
TGTGCCAGCAGCCCCGGGACAGCTGGGGCCAACGTCCTGACTTTC
CASSPGTAGANVLTF
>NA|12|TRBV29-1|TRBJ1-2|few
TGCAGCGTCGAAGAGACAGACTATGGCTACACCTTC
CSVEETDYGYTF